Presented here are 26 T cell receptor beta chains from one specimen sequenced in a study of chronic HIV infection and antiretroviral therapy. TCRdb reprocessed the 5' RACE reads via MiXCR and lists one record per CDR3 protein. The sample has some 37,000 distinct CDR3 sequences, roughly 8% seen once; the top ten hold 2.9%. The specimen sequenced was peripheral blood. The receptors originated from an adult who had HIV and had not received antiretroviral therapy, or was an uninfected healthy control (not recorded which).

This clonotype turned up a few times. The V and J genes are TRBV29-1 and TRBJ2-1; 11 bases line up with TRBD2. The germline V gene has CDR1 SQVTM and CDR2 ANQGSEA. The CDR3 is 15 residues long. With V trimmed by 4 bases and J by 8 bases, 10 bases remained unmatched. The CDR3: CSVGVLAGALDEQFF. The DNA of the CDR3 is TGCAGCGTTGGCGTACTAGCGGGAGCTTTGGATGAGCAGTTCTTC.

This clonotype was picked up many times. The chain links TRBV12-3 or TRBV12-4 to TRBJ1-3, with D tentatively TRBD1 (5 bases). The V end was cut by 4 bases, the J end by 8 bases, with 9 bases between. The CDR3 consists of 12 residues. CDR3 sequence (DNA): TGTGCCAGCAGTTGGGACCGGGACACCATATATTTT. Encoded protein: CASSWDRDTIYF.

The V call is TRBV29-1, the J call TRBJ2-1; TRBD2 matches 9 bases. Germline CDR1 and CDR2: SQVTM and ANQGSEA. V shed 3 bases, J shed 7 bases, and the junction held 1 base outside the gene matches. The CDR3 runs to 12 residues. CDR3 sequence (DNA): TGCAGCGTTGAGCGGGAGGGAAATGAGCAGTTCTTC. Translation gives CSVEREGNEQFF.

There are a few counts of this clonotype. V gene TRBV25-1 combines with J gene TRBJ2-7; the D is unclear. CDR1 and CDR2 from the germline V gene are MGHDK and SYGVNS. Trimming left V 4 bases short and J 0 bases short, with 1 base between. The CDR3 is made up of 11 amino acids. The CDR3 is CASSVSYEQYF. The CDR3 DNA is TGTGCCAGCAGTGTCTCCTACGAGCAGTACTTC.

This clonotype was detected ten times or more. The chain uses TRBV5-1 and TRBJ1-2, with TRBD1 as a possible D gene (5 bases). Germline CDR1 reads SGHRS; CDR2 reads YFSETQ. V was shortened by 4 bases and J by 0 bases, with 7 bases between the two germline ends. The CDR3 is 13 amino acids. The CDR3 sequence: CASSGGSNYGYTF. CDR3 in DNA: TGCGCCAGCAGCGGGGGATCTAACTATGGCTACACCTTC.

This clonotype appeared many times. The chain links TRBV28 to TRBJ2-7, with D hard to call. The CDR3 runs 11 residues. Germline V gene data show CDR1 as MDHEN and CDR2 as SYDVKM. V was clipped by 4 bases and J by 2 bases, with 3 bases between them. CDR3 region: CASSSPYEQYF. In DNA, the CDR3 is TGTGCCAGCAGTTCTCCCTACGAGCAGTACTTC.

The chain carries TRBV3-1 and TRBJ1-2; TRBD1 is a possible D gene (6 bases). The CDR3 extends over 15 amino acids. The germline CDR1 and CDR2 sequences are LGHDT and YNNKEL (reference sequence). Trimming shortened V by 5 bases and J by 4 bases, and 17 bases separated the two germline ends. This CDR3 is CASSTQGSLFYGYTF. Here the CDR3 DNA reads TGTGCCAGCAGCACACAGGGTTCCCTCTTCTATGGCTACACCTTC.

CDR3 amino acids: CSASKTGSHYEQYF. CDR3 nucleotide sequence: TGCAGTGCTAGCAAGACAGGGTCCCACTACGAGCAGTACTTC. This chain links TRBV20-1 with TRBJ2-7; 7 bases match TRBD1. The germline gives CDR1 DFQATT, CDR2 SNEGSKA (reference sequence). The CDR3 has 14 residues. V was pared by 3 bases and J by 3 bases, with 8 bases of the junction left unmatched.

As regards this clonotype: Compared with germline, one end of the junction differs, possibly owing to a read error. The chain employs TRBV7-7 and TRBJ2-3; D is unclear. CDR1 SSHAT and CDR2 FNYEAQ come from the germline V gene (reference sequence). The CDR3 covers 14 residues. For the CDR3, the DNA is TGTGCTAGCAGCTTAGGCTCCTACACAGATACGCAGTATTTT. Encoded protein: CASSLGSYTDTQYF.

The chain uses TRBV4-3 and TRBJ2-3; the D gene is possibly TRBD2 (5 bases). The germline CDR1 and CDR2 sequences are LGHNA and YSLEER. The CDR3 runs 19 residues. V lost 0 bases to trimming and J lost 1 base, with 20 bases between them. The CDR3 DNA is TGCGCCAGCAGCCAAGATGGAGGTCGAACCGGAGAATGCACAGATACGCAGTATTTT. This codes for CASSQDGGRTGECTDTQYF.

In its sample, this clonotype was seen a few times. The V call is TRBV10-1, the J call TRBJ2-5; D uncertain. V lost 6 bases, J lost 1 base, and 12 bases lay in between. This CDR3 region has 14 residues. Germline assignment: CDR1 WNHNN and CDR2 SYGVQD (reference sequence). The CDR3 region is CASSLGNIQETQYF. CDR3 bases: TGCGCCAGCAGCCTTGGTAACATCCAAGAGACCCAGTACTTC.

This sequence joins TRBV7-3 and TRBJ1-4; no clear D. Trimming took 5 bases from V and 1 from J, leaving 11 bases between them. CDR3 length: 15 amino acids. The germline V gene encodes CDR1 SGHTA and CDR2 FQGTGA. The CDR3 loop reads CASSPRPQTNEKLFF. CDR3 sequence (DNA): TGTGCCAGCAGCCCCCGACCCCAAACTAATGAAAAACTGTTTTTT.

This clonotype has at least ten counts. The gene calls are TRBV15 and TRBJ2-7; D is uncertain. Germline CDR1 and CDR2: LNHNV and YYDKDF (reference sequence). The CDR3 totals 17 residues. Trimming took off 0 bases at V and 0 bases at J, with 15 bases between the two ends. The CDR3 here is CATSRDVGSESSYEQYF. The CDR3 coding sequence is TGTGCCACCAGCAGAGATGTTGGCTCTGAAAGCTCCTACGAGCAGTACTTC.

This clonotype was detected ten times or more. The chain has TRBV29-1 and TRBJ2-7; 14 nucleotides agree with TRBD2. The V segment lost 5 bases and the J segment 2 bases; nucleotides outside the gene matches: 11. Germline CDR1 SQVTM, CDR2 ANQGSEA. The CDR3 is made up of 17 amino acids. The CDR3 DNA reads as TGCAGCGTTAAAGGATCGGGGACTAGCGGGAGCACCTACGAGCAGTACTTC. Protein sequence: CSVKGSGTSGSTYEQYF.

This clonotype was counted at least ten times. The chain joins TRBV29-1 to TRBJ2-3, with D unclear. The CDR3 consists of 12 residues. Germline V CDR1 and CDR2: SQVTM, ANQGSEA. Between the trimmed V and J ends, which lost 5 bases and 2 bases, there was a span of 8 bases. CDR3 DNA: TGCAGCGTTTTTCGGAACACAGATACGCAGTATTTT. Translation: CSVFRNTDTQYF.

This clonotype was seen a handful of times. The V gene is TRBV7-2, the J gene TRBJ1-1, with TRBD1 matching over 9 bases. The length of the CDR3 is 15 residues. Looked up from germline, CDR1 is SGHTA and CDR2 is FQGNSA. V dropped 4 bases and J dropped 5; count of bases not matched to a gene: 8. Written as DNA, the CDR3 is TGTGCCAGCAGCTATACCGGGACAGGGATAACTGAAGCTTTCTTT. The encoded protein is CASSYTGTGITEAFF.

This clonotype has more than one count but fewer than ten. The chain has TRBV9 and TRBJ2-3; D uncertain. Trimming took 4 bases from V and 4 from J, leaving 7 bases between them. Germline lookup yields CDR1 SGDLS and CDR2 YYNGEE. The CDR3 is 12 residues long. The CDR3 reads CASSTCSDTQYF. The CDR3 region has the DNA TGTGCCAGCAGCACCTGTTCAGATACGCAGTATTTT.

Points on this clonotype: A junction boundary mismatches the germline segment, possibly from a read error. The V call is TRBV28, the J call TRBJ1-1, with 9 positions matching TRBD1. This CDR3 region has 17 residues. The germline CDR1 and CDR2 sequences are MDHEN and SYDVKM. CDR3 sequence: CASSIYGTGSLNTETFF. The CDR3 nucleotides read TGTGCCAGCAGCATATATGGGACAGGGAGTTTGAACACTGAAACTTTCTTT.

Ten or more counts support this clonotype. The chain has TRBV4-3 and TRBJ2-7; perhaps TRBD2 as D (5 bases). Germline values: CDR1 LGHNA, CDR2 YSLEER. The CDR3 extends over 14 amino acids. Trimming cost V 0 bases and J 2 bases, with 8 bases left between them. The CDR3 DNA reads as TGCGCCAGCAGCCAAGAGCCGGGGACCTACGAGCAGTACTTC. Translated, it gives CASSQEPGTYEQYF.

The chain has TRBV5-1 and TRBJ1-4; 7 bases fit TRBD1. The CDR3 totals 14 residues. Germline CDR1 is SGHRS and CDR2 is YFSETQ. The V segment lost 6 bases and the J segment 10 bases; nucleotides outside the gene matches: 12. CDR3 coding DNA: TGCGCCAGCAACCCGACAGGGTCCAGTGGAAAACTGTTTTTT. It is translated as CASNPTGSSGKLFF.

This clonotype was picked up many times. The chain is built from TRBV10-3 and TRBJ2-7; 7 bases match TRBD1. After removal of 6 bases from V and 0 bases from J, the junction contained 14 bases not matched to a gene. The CDR3 totals 17 residues. CDR1 and CDR2 (germline): ENHRY, SYGVKD. Written as DNA, the CDR3 is TGTGCCATCAGCGACAGGGACGGCATTGACAGCTCCTACGAGCAGTACTTC. Translating gives CAISDRDGIDSSYEQYF.

This clonotype showed up just a few times. The DNA for the CDR3 is TGTGCCAGCAGCTTAAGGGCAGCCTCCGGGGCCAACGTCCTGACTTTC. The encoded protein is CASSLRAASGANVLTF. This chain uses TRBV11-2 with TRBJ2-6; D not certain. This CDR3 region has 16 residues. V lost 2 bases and J lost 4, with 12 bases in between. Per germline, CDR1 SGHAT and CDR2 FQNNGV.

This clonotype was counted many times. DNA for the CDR3: TGCAGCGTTGAGGGGGCCCCCATGAACACTGAAGCTTTCTTT. The encoded protein is CSVEGAPMNTEAFF. The V call is TRBV29-1, the J call TRBJ1-1, with a tentative D call TRBD1 (6 bases). Trimming removed 3 bases from V and 0 bases from J, with 11 bases in between. The CDR3 runs to 14 residues. CDR1 SQVTM and CDR2 ANQGSEA come from the germline V gene.

This chain uses TRBV15 with TRBJ2-7, with D possibly TRBD2 on 6 matching bases. This CDR3 has 14 residues. V was clipped by 3 bases and J by 5 bases, with 14 bases between them. Germline V gene lookup returns CDR1 LNHNV and CDR2 YYDKDF (reference sequence). This chain's CDR3 is CATSRELAFDEQYF. DNA of the CDR3: TGTGCCACCAGCAGGGAACTAGCATTCGACGAGCAGTACTTC.

Ten or more counts support this clonotype. This chain joins TRBV4-2 and TRBJ1-2; 8 bases are shared with TRBD1. Trimming at V came to 3 bases and at J to 2 bases, leaving 2 bases not matched to a gene. Germline V CDR1 and CDR2: LGHNA, YNFKEQ. The CDR3 runs to 14 residues. The CDR3 spells CASSQDRVNYGYTF. The CDR3 DNA sequence: TGTGCCAGCAGCCAGGACAGGGTCAACTATGGCTACACCTTC.

The gene calls are TRBV10-2 and TRBJ1-1; D is uncertain. Trimming left V 0 bases short and J 5 bases short, with 7 bases between. This CDR3 contains 13 residues. Germline-derived CDR1 and CDR2 are WSHSY and SAAADI. The CDR3 spells CASSESAGTEAFF. The CDR3 DNA reads TGCGCCAGCAGTGAGTCAGCTGGGACTGAAGCTTTCTTT.